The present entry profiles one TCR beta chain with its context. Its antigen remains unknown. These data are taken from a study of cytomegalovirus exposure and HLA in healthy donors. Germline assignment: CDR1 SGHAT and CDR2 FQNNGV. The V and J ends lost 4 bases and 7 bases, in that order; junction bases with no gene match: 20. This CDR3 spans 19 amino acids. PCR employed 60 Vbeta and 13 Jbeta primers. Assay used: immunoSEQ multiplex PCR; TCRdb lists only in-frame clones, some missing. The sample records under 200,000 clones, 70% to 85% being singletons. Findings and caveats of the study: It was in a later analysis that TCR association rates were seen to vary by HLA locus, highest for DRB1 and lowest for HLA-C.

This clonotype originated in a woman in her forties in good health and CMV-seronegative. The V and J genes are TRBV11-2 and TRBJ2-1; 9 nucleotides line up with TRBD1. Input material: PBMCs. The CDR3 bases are TGTGCCAGCAGCTCCGCCTTGGACAGGGGCGGGATGCACAAGAATGAGCAGTTCTTC. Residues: CASSSALDRGGMHKNEQFF.